These 21 T cell receptor beta chains share one sample of origin, sequenced in a study of T cell repertoires in cytomegalovirus infection. These receptors lack a known antigen. Via MiXCR, TCRdb re-called the reads, giving one row per CDR3 protein. The repertoire includes about 220,000 distinct CDR3 sequences, about 40% of them detected once, and roughly three fifths sits in the top ten. This sample comprised CD8+ T cells from cultured PBMCs, obtained from culture after CMV antigen stimulation. These receptor sequences come from a human donor in good health (CMV status not recorded). Some clones in this sample may be carry-over from other donors' samples.

This clonotype was seen ten or more times. The V gene is TRBV6-1, the J gene TRBJ1-4, with no clear D. Looked up from germline, CDR1 is MNHNS and CDR2 is SASEGT. The V end lost 5 bases, the J end lost 0 bases, and 7 bases lay between the germline ends. The CDR3 runs 14 residues. The CDR3 DNA reads as TGTGCCAGCAGTTCAGCCACAACTAATGAAAAACTGTTTTTT. Protein product: CASSSATTNEKLFF.

This chain links TRBV10-3 with TRBJ1-2, with a possible D match to TRBD1 (5 bases). The CDR3 length is 14 residues. Germline CDR1 is ENHRY and CDR2 is SYGVKD. With 3 bases removed from V and 6 bases from J, the gap between germline ends came to 14 bases. CDR3 sequence reads: CAISDGAGWNGYTF. CDR3 DNA sequence: TGTGCCATCAGTGACGGGGCAGGGTGGAATGGCTACACCTTC.

A few counts support this clonotype. The chain carries TRBV28 and TRBJ1-4, with no clear D. The length of the CDR3 is 18 residues. Germline assignment: CDR1 MDHEN and CDR2 SYDVKM. The V end was cut by 7 bases, the J end by 0 bases, with 21 bases between. Here the CDR3 DNA reads TGTGCCAGCACCCCCTCGCAAATTTCCCGCACAACTAATGAAAAACTGTTTTTT. The encoded protein is CASTPSQISRTTNEKLFF.

This chain uses TRBV27 with TRBJ2-1; D might be TRBD1 (5 bases). V was trimmed by 1 base and J by 3 bases, leaving 13 bases between them. The CDR3 runs to 16 residues. Germline values: CDR1 MNHEY, CDR2 SMNVEV (reference sequence). The CDR3 loop is CASSLFGAFFYNEQFF. In nucleotides, the CDR3 is TGTGCCAGCAGTTTATTTGGGGCCTTCTTCTACAATGAGCAGTTCTTC.

The gene calls are TRBV11-3 and TRBJ1-1; 7 positions match TRBD1. Germline V gene data show CDR1 as SGHNT and CDR2 as YENEEA. CDR3 length: 16 residues. Unmatched junction bases numbered 6, after V lost 1 base and J lost 1 base. CDR3 coding DNA: TGTGCCAGCAGCTTAGCCTCGGAGGGGGCGAACACTGAAGCTTTCTTT. Translating gives CASSLASEGANTEAFF.

This clonotype was picked up many times. This chain connects TRBV6-6 to TRBJ1-1; D uncertain. The CDR3 is 12 residues long. Deletions cut 4 bases from V and 3 bases from J, with 6 bases between. The germline CDR1 and CDR2 sequences are MNHNY and SVGAGI (reference sequence). CDR3 DNA sequence: TGTGCCAGCAGTTTCGGGGACACTGAAGCTTTCTTT. Translated, it gives CASSFGDTEAFF.

V gene TRBV7-9 combines with J gene TRBJ2-2, with 12 bases lining up with TRBD2. Germline values: CDR1 SEHNR, CDR2 FQNEAQ (reference sequence). The V gene end was trimmed by 6 bases and the J gene end by 2 bases; junction bases not matched to a gene: 7. CDR3 size: 17 residues. For the CDR3, the DNA is TGTGCCAGCAGGCCTCGACTAGCGGGAGCCAACACCGGGGAGCTGTTTTTT. Residues: CASRPRLAGANTGELFF.

The rearrangement uses TRBV27 and TRBJ1-6; D is ambiguous. From germline, CDR1 is MNHEY and CDR2 SMNVEV (reference sequence). Trimming pared 2 bases from V and 6 bases from J, leaving 14 bases between. The CDR3 has 16 residues. The CDR3 region is CASSLIRTPPNSPLHF. CDR3 bases: TGTGCCAGCAGTTTAATTAGGACCCCCCCTAATTCACCCCTCCACTTT.

V is TRBV6-1 and J is TRBJ1-3, with D possibly TRBD1 on 5 matching bases. Trimming cost V 10 bases and J 6 bases, with 16 bases left between them. The CDR3 has 13 residues. Germline V gives CDR1 MNHNS, CDR2 SASEGT. The CDR3 loop is CATGLGVENTIYF. In nucleotides, the CDR3 is TGTGCCACCGGTCTGGGGGTGGAAAACACCATATATTTT.

V is TRBV6-6 and J is TRBJ2-7, with 8 bases identical to TRBD2. Looked up from germline, CDR1 is MNHNY and CDR2 is SVGAGI (reference sequence). V dropped 6 bases and J dropped 3; count of bases not matched to a gene: 13. The CDR3 runs 16 residues. CDR3 sequence: CASSPRGSGVLYEQYF. CDR3 bases: TGTGCCAGCAGCCCCCGGGGTAGCGGGGTCCTCTACGAGCAGTACTTC.

This clonotype has more than one count but fewer than ten. The chain has TRBV6-2 or TRBV6-3 and TRBJ2-5; the match to TRBD2 covers 10 bases. The CDR3 spans 16 residues. Germline values: CDR1 MNHEY, CDR2 SVGEGT. Losses at the gene ends were 0 bases for V and 5 bases for J; bases not matched to a gene: 6. DNA for the CDR3: TGTGCCAGCAGTTACTCGACGGGACTAGCGACGGAGACCCAGTACTTC. This translates into CASSYSTGLATETQYF.

This clonotype was seen only a few times. This chain joins TRBV7-6 and TRBJ1-1, with a tentative D call TRBD1 (6 bases). Trimming removed 1 base from V and 3 bases from J, with 18 bases in between. From germline, CDR1 is SGHVS and CDR2 FNYEAQ. The CDR3 is made up of 17 amino acids. CDR3 amino acids: CASSLGGAGGGDTEAFF. CDR3 DNA: TGTGCCAGCAGCTTAGGGGGGGCAGGTGGCGGGGACACTGAAGCTTTCTTT.

The sample holds many counts of this clonotype. J is TRBJ1-2 and V is TRBV20-1; D remains unclear. CDR1 is DFQATT and CDR2 is SNEGSKA in the germline V gene (reference sequence). The V end lost 6 bases, the J end lost 4 bases, and 15 bases lay between the germline ends. This CDR3 contains 13 residues. In DNA form, the CDR3 reads TGCAGTGCCGAGCAGGCGCGGTTCTATGGCTACACCTTC. Translating it yields CSAEQARFYGYTF.

This clonotype was observed at least ten times. This sequence joins TRBV15 and TRBJ1-4; 8 nucleotides align to TRBD1. This CDR3 is built from 15 residues. The V gene's germline CDR1 is LNHNV and CDR2 YYDKDF (reference sequence). V gave up 6 bases and J gave up 7 bases; unmatched junction bases: 10. CDR3 DNA sequence: TGTGCCACCAGTCCTCAGGGGGCGCCGGGTGAAAAACTGTTTTTT. As protein: CATSPQGAPGEKLFF.

This clonotype was seen at least ten times. The rearrangement joins TRBV5-6 to TRBJ2-1; 9 bases are a match to TRBD2. Germline CDR1 reads SGHDT; CDR2 reads YYEEEE. The CDR3 spans 16 residues. The trim removed 2 bases at V and 2 bases at J, leaving 5 bases unmatched. CDR3 DNA: TGTGCCAGCAGCTTAGGGAGACTAGCGGCCTACAATGAGCAGTTCTTC. The encoded protein is CASSLGRLAAYNEQFF.

J is TRBJ1-1 and V is TRBV19; maybe TRBD1 (5 bases). The germline V gene encodes CDR1 LNHDA and CDR2 SQIVND (reference sequence). Deletions cut 4 bases from V and 12 bases from J, with 12 bases between. The CDR3 length is 11 residues. CDR3 sequence (DNA): TGTGCCAGTAGTAATCCGGGGGGATCTTTCTTT. Its translation: CASSNPGGSFF. The complete variable domain, with remaining parts taken from reference TRBV19 and TRBJ1-1, reads DGGITQSPKYLFRKEGQNVTLSCEQNLNHDAMYWYRQDPGQGLRLIYYSQIVNDFQKGDIAEGYSVSREKKESFPLTVTSAQKNPTAFYLCASSNPGGSFFGQGTRLTVV.

The chain uses TRBV27 and TRBJ1-2; the D is unclear. With 4 bases removed from V and 5 bases from J, the gap between germline ends came to 14 bases. This CDR3 contains 14 residues. In germline, CDR1 is MNHEY, CDR2 SMNVEV (reference sequence). CDR3 DNA sequence: TGTGCCAGCAGTTACAAACCCGGCCCTTATGGCTACACCTTC. Amino acid sequence: CASSYKPGPYGYTF.

V gene TRBV6-2 or TRBV6-3 combines with J gene TRBJ2-3; tentatively, D is TRBD1 (5 bases). CDR3 length: 14 amino acids. Germline V CDR1 and CDR2: MNHEY, SVGEGT. Trimming left V 2 bases short and J 5 bases short, with 11 bases between. The CDR3 loop reads CASSYRAGIDTQYF. Here the CDR3 DNA reads TGTGCCAGCAGTTACCGGGCAGGGATAGATACGCAGTATTTT.

This clonotype was found a few times. The chain couples TRBV6-1 to TRBJ1-1; D may be TRBD1 (5 bases). The CDR3 runs 13 residues. Trimming removed 6 bases at V and 5 bases at J, with 13 bases between. Looked up from germline, CDR1 is MNHNS and CDR2 is SASEGT. The CDR3: CASSAQELTEAFF. The DNA of the CDR3 is TGTGCCAGCAGCGCACAGGAATTGACTGAAGCTTTCTTT.

CDR3 coding DNA: TGTGCCAGCAGCCGCGGAGGATATACTGAAGCTTTCTTT. This codes for CASSRGGYTEAFF. The chain uses TRBV25-1 and TRBJ1-1; D is ambiguous. CDR3 length equals 13 residues. Germline V gives CDR1 MGHDK, CDR2 SYGVNS. Trimming pared 6 bases from V and 5 bases from J, leaving 13 bases between.

About this clonotype: Mismatch with germline at one junction end may stem from a read error. The chain links TRBV7-8 to TRBJ2-1, with a possible D match to TRBD2 (5 bases). This CDR3 region has 14 residues. Germline V CDR1 and CDR2: SGHVS, FQNEAQ. In DNA, the CDR3 is TGTGCCAGCAGCTTACGGGATCACGGGCGTGAGCCGTTCTTC. Its protein is CASSLRDHGREPFF. The full variable domain, completed using reference TRBV7-8 and TRBJ2-1, is GAGVSQSPRYKVAKRGQDVALRCDPISGHVSLFWYQQALGQGPEFLTYFQNEAQLDKSGLPSDRFFAERPEGSVSTLKIQRTQQEDSAVYLCASSLRDHGREPFFGPGTRLTVL.